This T cell receptor beta chain was profiled in a study of Ad26.COV2.S vaccination and SARS-CoV-2 variants. At the level of the study: The Ad26.COV2.S arm of the COV1001 trial was where the donor was placed.

Whole-study results and caveats: In vaccinated individuals, spike-specific CD8+ and CD4+ T cell responses reportedly displayed substantial breadth. Similar non-spike TCR breadth was seen in vaccine and placebo recipients.

On this clone itself: Its cognate antigen is unknown. This sample includes further DNA sequences coding for the same CDR3.

Assay used: immunoSEQ multiplex PCR; TCRdb lists only in-frame clones, some missing. The sample yields about 350,000 clones, around 89% seen once. V lost 3 bases to trimming and J lost 0 bases, with 5 bases between them. The CDR3 length is 13 residues. Treatment denoted: approximately 18 received Ad26.COV2.S at low or high dose, single or two shots; 5 received placebo; per-sample allocation not given. Following the first vaccine or placebo injection, samples were taken on day 63. An Ad26 vector carrying the Wuhan-strain SARS-CoV-2 spike served as the vaccine. The rearrangement links TRBV12-3 or TRBV12-4 to TRBJ1-1, with D unresolved. This TCR was sampled from a person between 18 and 60 years old who received the Ad26.COV2.S COVID-19 vaccine or a placebo. The material sequenced was peripheral blood, taken in a trial of Ad26.COV2.S vaccine versus placebo. In nucleotides, the CDR3 is TGTGCCAGCAGTTTGGTCCTGAACACTGAAGCTTTCTTT. Protein product: CASSLVLNTEAFF.